This T cell receptor (beta chain) was found in a study of shared clonotypes between healthy human individuals (dated by TCRdb to 2019 to 2021). Regarding the study in general: A few men and two women, aged 18 to 49 years, made up the cohort. For each donor, three plates each were used for CD4 naive and CD4 memory, two plates were used for CD8 naive, and one plate was used for CD8 memory. Blood TCR repertoires of a handful of healthy adults were deeply sequenced to estimate repertoire size and the extent of clonotype sharing between individuals. To increase sequencing depth and limit assay-specific biases, different laboratories used diverse techniques to prepare libraries and sequence TCR repertoires. Per donor, leukapheresis produced somewhere between about 0.94 and 9 billion PBMCs. The paper's findings and limits, for the study overall: Because the study included only a small number of donors, the genetic and exposure-history diversity represented was limited. Across a few donors, approximately 5% of naive CD4, 3% to 3.5% of naive CD8, about 2.3% of memory CD4, and 0.4% of memory CD8 clonotypes were shared. Based on pairwise subsampling, the degree of clonotype sharing among donors was expected to be affected by sequencing depth. Sampling was restricted to blood, and TCR repertoires in tissues likely differ from the TCR repertoires found in blood. Even with the large sequencing depth, rarefaction of the sorted-subset datasets indicated that sequencing was incomplete. Higher generation probabilities were observed for clonotypes shared by all four sorted-subset donors than for non-shared clonotypes. Naive subsets generally had larger estimated clonotype richness than memory subsets did.

Using the deep immunoSEQ assay, TCR CDR3 regions were amplified from genomic DNA by multiplex PCR. For each cell subset, the extracted genomic DNA was distributed evenly across all wells of several immunoSEQ 96-well plates, and each plate served as one replicate. For sorted subsets, about 210 ng of genomic DNA, equivalent to roughly 30,000 T cell genomes, went into each replicate PCR. The purified libraries were quantified using a Qubit 3.0 fluorometer, sized with a Bioanalyzer 2100, and then quantified again using the KAPA Library Quantification kit. Every immunoSEQ 96-well plate was sequenced on a dedicated single-read 150-cycle Illumina NextSeq 550 flow cell. In the paper's pipeline: Because the immunoSEQ output held only junctional sequences and lacked quality scores, the filtering could not match the filtering applied to full-length reads. To assign V/J genes and CDR3, sequences were annotated against IMGT germline references using PyIR, a Python wrapper for IgBLAST v1.9. Any read was removed if the V/J assignment was weak (E-value above 1e-6), the CDR3 was missing, or the read contained stop codons, out-of-frame junctions, or ambiguous translated residues. V3J clonotypes were defined as sequences sharing an identical inferred V gene, J gene, and CDR3 amino acid sequence. Percentage overlap between repertoires was calculated by dividing the number of shared unique clonotypes by the size of the smaller repertoire. Three approaches were used to assess repertoire richness: RTK rarefaction, the Chao1 estimator, and Recon v2.1 estimates of unobserved clonotypes. For all TCRbeta clonotypes obtained by the gDNA method from several donors, generation probabilities were computed with OLGA. TCRdb took this table from immuneACCESS and kept in-frame rearrangements with V and J called. Such tables lack part of the clones; where checked against another copy, unresolved V genes explain under half of the gap, and the rest is unexplained. V and J calls and clone size come straight from that table; D and trimming were deduced from the DNA. Here the sample has about 1.1 million clones; about four fifths occur a single time. 0.6% to 0.75% of the sample is taken by the ten largest.

For this clone: Its target antigen remains unknown. No per-base quality is available; no much larger clone lies one base away.

The donors were healthy, HIV-negative adults with no recently reported acute infections or vaccinations. Every donor was a Caucasian adult living in Nashville, Tennessee, USA. Magnetic negative selection was used to enrich CD4+ T cells, after which naive cells were positively selected on CD45RA and the negative fraction became the memory subset. After blood collection by leukapheresis, PBMCs were isolated using Ficoll-Histopaque density gradient centrifugation and then cryopreserved in the vapor phase of liquid nitrogen. Analytical flow cytometry was used to check the purity and quantity of each magnetically sorted T cell population. Genomic DNA was isolated from every sorted fraction and measured by UV absorbance on a Nanodrop 2000c. The CDR3 goes from the cysteine to the phenylalanine over 15 residues. Only the CDR3 region is kept as DNA, spanning 45 bases read in frame from base 1. The germline V gene supplies CDR1 MGHRA and CDR2 YSYEKL. V and J lose 0 bases and 4 bases, and a span of 13 bases separates them.

Input material: memory CD4+ T cells from PBMCs. The cell subset or site tag for this specimen amounts to: CD45RA-negative fraction. In this chain, TRBV4-1 is recombined with TRBJ2-7; the D gene is perhaps TRBD1 or TRBD2, each of them matching over 5 bases. The clonotype comes from a man between 18 and 35 years old in good health. Some clones in this sample may be carry-over from other donors' samples. The DNA reads as follows: TGCGCCAGCAGCCAAGAGGGGGACCGCCGTTACGAGCAGTACTTC. This gives the protein CASSQEGDRRYEQYF.